This entry lists 13 T cell receptor beta chains sequenced from one sample in a study of T cells after yellow fever vaccination. Via MiXCR, TCRdb re-called the 5' RACE reads, giving one row per CDR3 protein. The sample records 250,000 or so distinct CDR3 sequences, roughly 3.7% being singletons. The sample was PBMCs, taken 15 days after the yellow fever booster vaccination. All receptors derive from a man between 18 and 29 years old who received the YFV17D yellow fever vaccine.

For this clonotype: With a much larger clone just one base away, this may be a read error. The chain is built from TRBV10-2 and TRBJ2-7; no firm D call. CDR1 and CDR2 (germline): WSHSY, SAAADI. Trimming cost V 3 bases and J 5 bases, with 8 bases left between them. The CDR3 is 12 amino acids. CDR3 residues: CASSEGVHEQYF. As DNA, the CDR3 is TGCGCCAGCAGTGAAGGTGTTCACGAGCAGTACTTC.

This clonotype has at least ten counts. The CDR3 reads CASSRQETQYF. The CDR3 bases are TGTGCCAGCAGTCGCCAAGAGACCCAGTACTTC. V usage is TRBV5-5 and J usage is TRBJ2-5, with D uncertain. The CDR3 runs 11 residues. Deletions cut 5 bases from V and 1 base from J, with 3 bases between. Germline V gene lookup returns CDR1 SGHKS and CDR2 YYEKEE (reference sequence). Complete variable domain (other parts from reference TRBV5-5 and TRBJ2-5): DAGVTQSPTHLIKTRGQQVTLRCSPISGHKSVSWYQQVLGQGPQFIFQYYEKEERGRGNFPDRFSARQFPNYSSELNVNALLLGDSALYLCASSRQETQYFGPGTRLLVL.

This clonotype was seen at least ten times. The chain employs TRBV27 and TRBJ2-2; the D gene is possibly TRBD2 (6 bases). V was pared by 6 bases and J by 6 bases, with 11 bases between. This CDR3 is built from 13 residues. The germline gives CDR1 MNHEY, CDR2 SMNVEV (reference sequence). The CDR3 reads CASRRGIAGELFF. CDR3 nucleotides: TGTGCCAGCAGACGGGGGATAGCCGGGGAGCTGTTTTTT.

This clonotype was detected ten times or more. V gene TRBV5-1 combines with J gene TRBJ2-2, with 9 positions matching TRBD2. The ends lost 0 bases at V and 1 base at J; junction bases unmatched: 7. Germline-derived CDR1 and CDR2 are SGHRS and YFSETQ. There are 18 residues in the CDR3. The CDR3 protein is CASSLAVSGGWNTGELFF. DNA of the CDR3: TGCGCCAGCAGCTTGGCTGTTAGCGGGGGCTGGAACACCGGGGAGCTGTTTTTT.

This clonotype was recorded many times. The CDR3 bases are TGTGCCAGCAGTGACAGATATGGTCAGCCCCAGCATTTT. Translating gives CASSDRYGQPQHF. V and J are TRBV28 and TRBJ1-5, with D perhaps TRBD1 (5 bases). Per germline, CDR1 MDHEN and CDR2 SYDVKM. Trimming stripped 5 bases from V and 6 bases from J, with 11 bases between. This CDR3 is 13 amino acids long.

There are many counts of this clonotype. This chain uses TRBV4-2 with TRBJ2-7, with D uncertain. Trimming stripped 1 base from V and 4 bases from J, with 8 bases between. From germline, CDR1 is LGHNA and CDR2 YNFKEQ. The length of the CDR3 is 13 residues. CDR3 coding DNA: TGTGCCAGCAGCCAAGCTCACGGGTACGAGCAGTACGTC. Amino acids: CASSQAHGYEQYV.

This clonotype was picked up many times. The genes are TRBV5-1 and TRBJ2-3; D uncertain. Trimming stripped 0 bases from V and 5 bases from J, with 7 bases between. The CDR3 is 13 residues long. From germline, CDR1 is SGHRS and CDR2 YFSETQ. The CDR3 nucleotides are TGCGCCAGCAGCTTGGGAGTGGAAGATACGCAGTATTTT. It yields the protein CASSLGVEDTQYF.

This clonotype was seen ten or more times. The rearrangement links TRBV7-6 to TRBJ2-5; 11 nucleotides line up with TRBD2. CDR3 length: 17 amino acids. V lost 5 bases to trimming and J lost 5 bases; unmatched junction nucleotides: 13. Germline assignment: CDR1 SGHVS and CDR2 FNYEAQ. CDR3 residues: CASSPISGGAVRETQYF. DNA for the CDR3: TGTGCCAGCAGCCCCATTAGCGGGGGGGCCGTTCGGGAGACCCAGTACTTC.

In this sample, this clonotype turned up many times. The genes are TRBV5-4 and TRBJ1-4; D perhaps matches TRBD1 (5 bases). The CDR3 has 15 amino acids. Trimming took off 2 bases at V and 3 bases at J, with 11 bases between the two ends. CDR1 is SGHNT, CDR2 YYREEE, per germline (reference sequence). The CDR3 DNA reads TGTGCCAGCAGCTTCAAAGGGGAACCTAATGAAAAACTGTTTTTT. Its translation: CASSFKGEPNEKLFF. Full variable domain (rest looked up from reference TRBV5-4 and TRBJ1-4): ETGVTQSPTHLIKTRGQQVTLRCSSQSGHNTVSWYQQALGQGPQFIFQYYREEENGRGNFPPRFSGLQFPNYSSELNVNALELDDSALYLCASSFKGEPNEKLFFGSGTQLSVL.

This clonotype occurred many times. V gene TRBV7-6 combines with J gene TRBJ2-1; 10 bases line up with TRBD2. This CDR3 has 16 residues. V was pared by 5 bases and J by 1 base, with 5 bases of the junction left unmatched. Germline CDR1 is SGHVS and CDR2 is FNYEAQ. The CDR3 region is CASSPSTSGSYNEQFF. As DNA, the CDR3 is TGTGCCAGCAGCCCCTCGACTAGCGGGTCCTACAATGAGCAGTTCTTC.

Many counts were recorded for this clonotype. The rearrangement uses TRBV29-1 and TRBJ2-1; 12 bases match TRBD1. J lost 5 bases, V lost 3 bases, and 5 bases had no gene match. CDR3 size: 15 residues. Germline CDR1 reads SQVTM; CDR2 reads ANQGSEA. As DNA, the CDR3 is TGCAGCGTTGAGGGACAGGGGGCGGTGAACAATGAGCAGTTCTTC. Residues: CSVEGQGAVNNEQFF.

This clonotype was recorded at least ten times. The V call is TRBV5-1, the J call TRBJ1-2; 9 bases are a match to TRBD1. V trimming: 2 bases; J trimming: 2 bases; junction bases outside the gene matches: 1. The CDR3 consists of 14 residues. Germline V gene sequence: CDR1 SGHRS, CDR2 YFSETQ. The CDR3 here is CASSFGQGNYGYTF. CDR3 sequence (DNA): TGCGCCAGCAGCTTTGGACAGGGGAACTATGGCTACACCTTC.

This clonotype occurred many times. DNA for the CDR3: TGCAGCGGGGGGGTTCAACCCCAGCATTTT. Residues: CSGGVQPQHF. This chain links TRBV29-1 with TRBJ1-5; TRBD1 is a possible D gene (5 bases). Germline CDR1 reads SQVTM; CDR2 reads ANQGSEA. The CDR3 contains 10 residues. V was clipped by 7 bases and J by 10 bases, with 11 bases between them.